The clone carrying this T cell receptor beta chain came up a few times. This CDR3 comprises 12 residues. J was trimmed by 5 bases and V by 2 bases; bases with no gene match: 0. The V gene's germline CDR1 is SGHKS and CDR2 YYEKEE (reference sequence). This record comes from a study of spatial heterogeneity in lung cancer. TCRdb fed the 5' RACE reads into MiXCR, producing one record per CDR3 protein. The table has 50,000 to 65,000 distinct CDR3 sequences, approximately 7% seen once; the top ten hold 2.9%. The time point was: sample taken at primary tumor resection. TCRs were sequenced from unsorted whole RNA of tumor, nontumor lung or PBMC.

The material was PBMCs, obtained at surgery. The TCR comes from a female donor with early-stage non-small cell lung cancer. The rearrangement uses TRBV5-5 and TRBJ2-5; 7 bases agree with TRBD1. The CDR3 is CASSLQGETQYF. The CDR3 DNA reads TGTGCCAGCAGCTTACAGGGGGAGACCCAGTACTTC.